This T cell receptor beta chain is from a study of T cells in Graves' hyperthyroidism and ophthalmopathy. Concerning this clonotype itself: What it binds is not known. Given a much more abundant clone one base away, this may be a read error.

Study results and caveats: A model built on 13 V-J features separated ophthalmopathy from stable hyperthyroidism. Most thyroid clonotypes that were expanded above 0.001 also turned up in blood.

This CDR3 contains 14 residues. Germline V gene lookup returns CDR1 SGHTA and CDR2 FQGNSA. V lost 4 bases to trimming and J lost 2 bases, with 12 bases between them. Researchers took RNA transcripts and amplified the TCR beta CDR3 regions from them. The HTBI set primed first-round TCR CDR3 RT-PCR. Each CDR3 protein gets one entry after TCRdb re-called the multiplex PCR reads with MiXCR. The sample shows some 760,000 distinct CDR3 sequences, 12% to 15% of them seen only once. This clonotype was sampled from a woman in her late teens or twenties with Graves' hyperthyroidism. Sequenced input: blood. The chain uses TRBV7-2 and TRBJ2-7; no reliable D call. In nucleotides, the CDR3 is TGTGCCAGCAGCTCATGGAAGGGCCCCTACGAGCAGTACTTC. Translating it yields CASSSWKGPYEQYF.